This entry concerns a single TCR beta chain. This sample was included in a study of technical replicates of blood from a few donors. V dropped 1 base and J dropped 4; count of bases not matched to a gene: 7. Germline values: CDR1 SGHVS, CDR2 FNYEAQ. The CDR3 spans 16 residues. Here immunoSEQ multiplex PCR was the method, and the copy in TCRdb shows in-frame clones only, minus some. Of about 12,000 clones in the sample, almost 95% are singletons; the top ten hold about 7.4%. Sequencing was carried out using PBMCs. This TCR was recovered from a human donor in good health. The gene calls are TRBV7-6 and TRBJ2-3, with 8 bases lining up with TRBD2. For the CDR3, the DNA is TGTGCCAGCAGCTTAGATATAGCGGGAAATGCAGATACGCAGTATTTT. This encodes CASSLDIAGNADTQYF.